Shown below are 7 T cell receptor beta chains from a single sample sequenced in a study of blood T cell repertoires in COVID-19 (dated by TCRdb to the early 2020s). Libraries came from the immunoSEQ multiplex PCR assay. In its TCRdb copy, this immuneACCESS table keeps in-frame sequences only and misses some clones. Where compared with another copy, unresolved V genes explain less than half of these, and the others have no known cause. The sample table shows 220,000 or so clones, and 82% are seen once. The ten largest make up approximately 3.6% of the sample. Sequencing input: PBMCs or T cells enriched from blood (not recorded which). The receptors were sampled from a woman aged 55-69 years who had recovered from COVID-19.

This rearrangement joins TRBV3-1 (or the pseudogene TRBV3-2) to TRBJ2-2; 8 nucleotides align to TRBD1. V lost 4 bases, J lost 4 bases, and 5 bases stayed unmatched. CDR1 is LGHDT and CDR2 is YNNKEL in the germline V gene (reference sequence). The CDR3 covers 15 residues. The CDR3 bases are TGTGCCAGCAGCCCAAGGACAGGGTCCACCGGGGAGCTGTTTTTT. This encodes CASSPRTGSTGELFF.

This clone was found a few times. The chain employs TRBV7-2 and TRBJ1-1; D remains ambiguous. Trimming left V 5 bases short and J 5 bases short, with 15 bases between. CDR3 length equals 14 residues. Germline V gene lookup returns CDR1 SGHTA and CDR2 FQGNSA. The CDR3 loop is CASSAAGGRTEAFF. Written as DNA, the CDR3 is TGTGCCAGCAGCGCCGCGGGAGGGAGGACTGAAGCTTTCTTT. Full variable domain (outside the CDR3, taken from reference TRBV7-2 and TRBJ1-1): GAGVSQSPSNKVTEKGKDVELRCDPISGHTALYWYRQSLGQGLEFLIYFQGNSAPDKSGLPSDRFSAERTGGSVSTLTIQRTQQEDSAVYLCASSAAGGRTEAFFGQGTRLTVV.

The V gene is TRBV19, the J gene TRBJ2-7; 12 bases are shared with TRBD2. CDR1 is LNHDA and CDR2 is SQIVND in the germline V gene (reference sequence). The CDR3 has 18 amino acids. The V segment lost 2 bases and the J segment 4 bases; nucleotides outside the gene matches: 12. The CDR3 bases are TGTGCCAGTAGTATATCGAAACTAGCGGGAGGCCGAAATTACGAGCAGTACTTC. It encodes CASSISKLAGGRNYEQYF.

The chain recombines TRBV7-9 with TRBJ1-1, with TRBD1 as a possible D gene (5 bases). From germline, CDR1 is SEHNR and CDR2 FQNEAQ (reference sequence). Deletions cut 1 base from V and 3 bases from J, with 12 bases between. This CDR3 contains 15 residues. Here the CDR3 DNA reads TGTGCCAGCAGCTTAGTGCAGGGCAGGGACACTGAAGCTTTCTTT. Translation gives CASSLVQGRDTEAFF.

The rearrangement uses TRBV27 and TRBJ1-5, with a weak D call TRBD1 (5 bases). The CDR3 runs 13 residues. Germline values: CDR1 MNHEY, CDR2 SMNVEV (reference sequence). The ends were cut back, 6 bases at V and 7 bases at J, with 13 bases in the middle. The CDR3 DNA sequence: TGTGCCAGCAGATGGGACTTATCCCAGCCCCAGCATTTT. Protein sequence: CASRWDLSQPQHF.

The V call is TRBV7-9, the J call TRBJ1-2; D not resolved. Germline V CDR1 and CDR2: SEHNR, FQNEAQ (reference sequence). V dropped 4 bases and J dropped 7 bases, with 13 bases sitting between them. CDR3 size: 13 residues. The CDR3 DNA reads as TGTGCCAGCAGCTCCGGGAGTGTGGGTGGCTACACCTTC. It is translated as CASSSGSVGGYTF.

The V and J genes are TRBV20-1 and TRBJ2-5, with D possibly being TRBD2 (5 bases). Germline V CDR1 and CDR2: DFQATT, SNEGSKA (reference sequence). The CDR3 has 14 residues. V lost 3 bases, J lost 0 bases, and 11 bases lay in between. This CDR3 is CSASGLANQETQYF. In DNA, the CDR3 is TGCAGTGCTAGTGGTCTAGCAAACCAAGAGACCCAGTACTTC.